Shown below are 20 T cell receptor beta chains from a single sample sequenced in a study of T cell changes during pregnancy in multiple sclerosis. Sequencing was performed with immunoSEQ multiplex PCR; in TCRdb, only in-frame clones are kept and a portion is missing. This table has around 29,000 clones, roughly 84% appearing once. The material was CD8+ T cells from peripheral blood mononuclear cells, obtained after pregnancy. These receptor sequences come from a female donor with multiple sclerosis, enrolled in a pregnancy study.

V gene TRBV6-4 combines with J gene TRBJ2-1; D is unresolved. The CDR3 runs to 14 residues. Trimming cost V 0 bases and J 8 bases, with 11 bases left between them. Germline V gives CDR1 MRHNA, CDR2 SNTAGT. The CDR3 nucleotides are TGTGCCAGCAGTGACTCGTCGGCCAGCGATGAGCAGTTCTTC. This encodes CASSDSSASDEQFF.

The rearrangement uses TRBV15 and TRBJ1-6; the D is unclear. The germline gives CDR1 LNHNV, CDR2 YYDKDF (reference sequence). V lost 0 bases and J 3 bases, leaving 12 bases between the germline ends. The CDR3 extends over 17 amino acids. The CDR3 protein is CATSRDPADFYNSPLHF. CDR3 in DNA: TGTGCCACCAGCAGAGATCCGGCCGACTTCTATAATTCACCCCTCCACTTT.

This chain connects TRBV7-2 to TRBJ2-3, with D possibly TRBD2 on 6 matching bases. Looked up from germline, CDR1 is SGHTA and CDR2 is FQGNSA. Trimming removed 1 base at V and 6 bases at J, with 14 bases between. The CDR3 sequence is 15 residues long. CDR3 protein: CASSLVWTAGDTQYF. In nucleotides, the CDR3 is TGTGCCAGCAGCTTAGTTTGGACGGCGGGGGATACGCAGTATTTT.

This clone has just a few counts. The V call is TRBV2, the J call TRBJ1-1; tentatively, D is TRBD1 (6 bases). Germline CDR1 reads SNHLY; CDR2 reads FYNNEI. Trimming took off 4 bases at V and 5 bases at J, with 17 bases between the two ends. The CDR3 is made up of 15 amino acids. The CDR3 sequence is CASSGWGQQGTEAFF. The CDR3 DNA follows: TGTGCCAGCAGTGGGTGGGGGCAGCAGGGTACTGAAGCTTTCTTT.

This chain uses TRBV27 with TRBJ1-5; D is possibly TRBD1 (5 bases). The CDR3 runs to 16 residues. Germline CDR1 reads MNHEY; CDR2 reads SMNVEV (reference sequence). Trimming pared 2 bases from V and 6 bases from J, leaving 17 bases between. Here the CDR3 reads CASSLAGKVESQPQHF. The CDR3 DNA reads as TGTGCCAGCAGTTTAGCAGGGAAGGTTGAGTCTCAGCCCCAGCATTTT.

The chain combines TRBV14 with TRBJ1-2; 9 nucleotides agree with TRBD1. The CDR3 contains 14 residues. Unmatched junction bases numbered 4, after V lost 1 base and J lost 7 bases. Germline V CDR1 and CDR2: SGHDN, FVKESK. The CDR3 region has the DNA TGTGCCAGCAGCCAAGTGGACAGGGGTATTGGCTACACCTTC. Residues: CASSQVDRGIGYTF.

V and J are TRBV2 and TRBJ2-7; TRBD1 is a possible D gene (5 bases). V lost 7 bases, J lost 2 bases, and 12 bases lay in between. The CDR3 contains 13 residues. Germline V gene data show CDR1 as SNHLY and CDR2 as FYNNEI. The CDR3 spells CASNRGRTYEQYF. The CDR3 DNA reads TGTGCCAGCAATAGGGGCAGAACCTACGAGCAGTACTTC.

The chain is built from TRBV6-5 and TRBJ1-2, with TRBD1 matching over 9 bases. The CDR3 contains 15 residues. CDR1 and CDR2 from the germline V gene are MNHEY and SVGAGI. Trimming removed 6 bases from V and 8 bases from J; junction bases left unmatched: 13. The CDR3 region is CASRGPGTGTGGYTF. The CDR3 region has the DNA TGTGCCAGCAGAGGCCCCGGGACAGGGACAGGAGGCTACACCTTC.

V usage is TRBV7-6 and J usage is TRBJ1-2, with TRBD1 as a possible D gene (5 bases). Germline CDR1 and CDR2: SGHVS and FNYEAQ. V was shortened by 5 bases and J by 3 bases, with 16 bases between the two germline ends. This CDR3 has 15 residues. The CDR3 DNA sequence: TGTGCCAGCAGCCCGACCTTGGGGGGGGACTATGGCTACACCTTC. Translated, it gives CASSPTLGGDYGYTF.

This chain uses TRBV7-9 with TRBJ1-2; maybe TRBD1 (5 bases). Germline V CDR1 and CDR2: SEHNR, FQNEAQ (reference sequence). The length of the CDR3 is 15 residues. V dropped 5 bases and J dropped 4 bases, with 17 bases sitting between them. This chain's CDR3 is CASSPGTATSYGYTF. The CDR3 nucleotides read TGTGCCAGCAGCCCGGGGACTGCTACAAGCTATGGCTACACCTTC. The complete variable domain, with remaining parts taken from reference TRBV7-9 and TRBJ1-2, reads DTGVSQNPRHKITKRGQNVTFRCDPISEHNRLYWYRQTLGQGPEFLTYFQNEAQLEKSRLLSDRFSAERPKGSFSTLEIQRTEQGDSAMYLCASSPGTATSYGYTFGSGTRLTVV.

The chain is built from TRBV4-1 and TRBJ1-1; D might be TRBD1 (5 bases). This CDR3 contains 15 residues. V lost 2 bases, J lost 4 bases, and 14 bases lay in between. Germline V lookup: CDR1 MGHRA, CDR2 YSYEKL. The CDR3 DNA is TGCGCCAGCAGCCAACAGGGTGGACGTTCCACTGAAGCTTTCTTT. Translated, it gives CASSQQGGRSTEAFF.

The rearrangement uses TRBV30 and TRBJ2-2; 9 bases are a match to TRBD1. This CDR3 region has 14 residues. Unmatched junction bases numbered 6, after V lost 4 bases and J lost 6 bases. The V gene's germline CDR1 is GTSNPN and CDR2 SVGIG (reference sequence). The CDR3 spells CAWKGDRAAGELFF. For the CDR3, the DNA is TGTGCCTGGAAGGGGGACAGGGCGGCCGGGGAGCTGTTTTTT.

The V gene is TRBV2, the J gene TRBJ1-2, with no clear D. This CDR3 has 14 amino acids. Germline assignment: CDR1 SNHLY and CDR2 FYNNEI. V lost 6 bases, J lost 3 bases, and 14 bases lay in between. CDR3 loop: CASRIRPGDYGYTF. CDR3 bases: TGTGCCAGCAGAATAAGACCGGGAGACTATGGCTACACCTTC.

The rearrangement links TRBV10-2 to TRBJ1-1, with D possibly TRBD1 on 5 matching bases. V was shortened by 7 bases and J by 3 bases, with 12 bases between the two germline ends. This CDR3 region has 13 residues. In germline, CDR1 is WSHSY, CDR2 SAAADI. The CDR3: CASNPGRYTEAFF. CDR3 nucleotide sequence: TGCGCCAGCAACCCAGGGCGGTACACTGAAGCTTTCTTT.

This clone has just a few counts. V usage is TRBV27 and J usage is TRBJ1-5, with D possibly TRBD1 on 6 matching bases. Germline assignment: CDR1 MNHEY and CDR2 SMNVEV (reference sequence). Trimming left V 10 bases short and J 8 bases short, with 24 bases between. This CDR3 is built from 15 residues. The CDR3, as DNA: TGTGCCACCACCCCGGGGGGGCGGGCGGGGGAGCCCCAGCATTTT. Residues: CATTPGGRAGEPQHF.

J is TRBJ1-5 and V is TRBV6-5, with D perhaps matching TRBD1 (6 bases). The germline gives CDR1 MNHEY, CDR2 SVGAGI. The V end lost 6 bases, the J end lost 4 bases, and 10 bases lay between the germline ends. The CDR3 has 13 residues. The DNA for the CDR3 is TGTGCCAGCAGCCGGACAGATAATCAGCCCCAGCATTTT. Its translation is CASSRTDNQPQHF.

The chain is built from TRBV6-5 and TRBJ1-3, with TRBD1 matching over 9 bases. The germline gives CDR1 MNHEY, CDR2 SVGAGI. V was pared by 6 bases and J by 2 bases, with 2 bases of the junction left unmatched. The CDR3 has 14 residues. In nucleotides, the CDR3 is TGTGCCAGCAGCGACAGGGGGACTGGAAACACCATATATTTT. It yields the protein CASSDRGTGNTIYF.

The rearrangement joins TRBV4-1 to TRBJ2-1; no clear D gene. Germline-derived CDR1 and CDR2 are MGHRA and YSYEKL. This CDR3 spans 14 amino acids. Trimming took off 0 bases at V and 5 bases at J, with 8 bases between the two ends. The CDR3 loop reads CASSQEGNNNEQFF. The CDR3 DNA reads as TGCGCCAGCAGCCAAGAGGGCAATAACAATGAGCAGTTCTTC.

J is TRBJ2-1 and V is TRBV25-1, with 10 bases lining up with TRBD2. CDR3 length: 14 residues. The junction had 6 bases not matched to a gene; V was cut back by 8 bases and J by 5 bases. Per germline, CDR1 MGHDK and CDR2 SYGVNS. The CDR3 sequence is CASGLAGGNNEQFF. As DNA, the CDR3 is TGTGCCAGCGGTTTAGCGGGGGGCAACAATGAGCAGTTCTTC.

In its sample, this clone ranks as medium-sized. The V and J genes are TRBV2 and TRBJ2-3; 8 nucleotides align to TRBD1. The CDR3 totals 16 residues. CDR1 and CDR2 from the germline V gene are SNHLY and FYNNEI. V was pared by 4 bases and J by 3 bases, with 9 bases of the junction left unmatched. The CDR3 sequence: CASSVRTGQETDTQYF. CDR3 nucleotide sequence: TGTGCCAGCAGTGTTCGGACAGGGCAGGAGACAGATACGCAGTATTTT.